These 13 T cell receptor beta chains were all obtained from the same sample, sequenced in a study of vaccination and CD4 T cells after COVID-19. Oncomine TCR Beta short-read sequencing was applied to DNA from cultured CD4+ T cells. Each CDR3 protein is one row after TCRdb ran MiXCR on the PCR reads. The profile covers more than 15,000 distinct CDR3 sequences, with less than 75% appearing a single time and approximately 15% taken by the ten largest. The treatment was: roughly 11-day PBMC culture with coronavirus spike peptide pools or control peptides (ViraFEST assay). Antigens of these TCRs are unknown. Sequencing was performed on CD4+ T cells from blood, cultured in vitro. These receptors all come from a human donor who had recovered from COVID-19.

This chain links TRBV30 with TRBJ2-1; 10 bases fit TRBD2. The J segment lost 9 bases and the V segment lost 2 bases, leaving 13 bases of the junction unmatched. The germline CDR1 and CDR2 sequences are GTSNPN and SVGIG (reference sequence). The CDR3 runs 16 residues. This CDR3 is CAWSSIGLAGEGEQFF. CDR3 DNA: TGTGCCTGGAGTTCCATAGGGCTAGCGGGAGAGGGTGAGCAGTTCTTC. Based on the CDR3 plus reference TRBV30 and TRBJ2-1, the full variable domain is SQTIHQWPATLVQPVGSPLSLECTVEGTSNPNLYWYRQAAGRGLQLLFYSVGIGQISSEVPQNLSASRPQDRQFILSSKKLLLSDSGFYLCAWSSIGLAGEGEQFFGPGTRLTVL.

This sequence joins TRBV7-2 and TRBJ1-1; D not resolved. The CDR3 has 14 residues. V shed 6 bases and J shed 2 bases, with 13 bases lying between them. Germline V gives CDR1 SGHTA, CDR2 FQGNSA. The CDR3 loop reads CASRPRGVNTEAFF. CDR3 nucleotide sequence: TGTGCCAGCAGGCCCCGGGGAGTCAACACTGAAGCTTTCTTT. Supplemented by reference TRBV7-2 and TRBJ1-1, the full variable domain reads GAGVSQSPSNKVTEKGKDVELRCDPISGHTALYWYRQSLGQGLEFLIYFQGNSAPDKSGLPSDRFSAERTGGSVSTLTIQRTQQEDSAVYLCASRPRGVNTEAFFGQGTRLTVV.

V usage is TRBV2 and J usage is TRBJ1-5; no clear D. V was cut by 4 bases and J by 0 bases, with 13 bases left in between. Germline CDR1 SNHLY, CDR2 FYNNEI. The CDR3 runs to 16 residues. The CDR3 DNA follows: TGTGCCAGCAGTGTCGTAAGCGTGTATAGCAATCAGCCCCAGCATTTT. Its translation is CASSVVSVYSNQPQHF.

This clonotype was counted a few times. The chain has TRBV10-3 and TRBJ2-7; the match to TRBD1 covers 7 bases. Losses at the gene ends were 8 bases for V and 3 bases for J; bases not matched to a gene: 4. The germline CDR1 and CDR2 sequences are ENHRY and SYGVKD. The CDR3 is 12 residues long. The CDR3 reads CAIGPGGYEQYF. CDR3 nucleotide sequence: TGTGCCATCGGCCCAGGGGGCTACGAGCAGTACTTC.

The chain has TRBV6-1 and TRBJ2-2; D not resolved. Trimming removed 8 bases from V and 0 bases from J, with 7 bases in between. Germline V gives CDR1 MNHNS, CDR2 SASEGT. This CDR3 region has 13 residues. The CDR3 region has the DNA TGTGCCAGCCTGGACCCGAACACCGGGGAGCTGTTTTTT. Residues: CASLDPNTGELFF.

CDR3 DNA: TGTGCCAGCAGCCCGCGGGACGGCACCGGGGAGCTGTTTTTT. Translating it yields CASSPRDGTGELFF. The J gene is TRBJ2-2, the V gene TRBV7-3; TRBD2 is a possible D gene (6 bases). The CDR3 is made up of 14 amino acids. Trimming stripped 5 bases from V and 4 bases from J, with 11 bases between. The germline CDR1 and CDR2 sequences are SGHTA and FQGTGA. The variable domain in full, with the rest retrieved from reference TRBV7-3 and TRBJ2-2, is GAGVSQTPSNKVTEKGKYVELRCDPISGHTALYWYRQSLGQGPEFLIYFQGTGAADDSGLPNDRFFAVRPEGSVSTLKIQRTERGDSAVYLCASSPRDGTGELFFGEGSRLTVL.

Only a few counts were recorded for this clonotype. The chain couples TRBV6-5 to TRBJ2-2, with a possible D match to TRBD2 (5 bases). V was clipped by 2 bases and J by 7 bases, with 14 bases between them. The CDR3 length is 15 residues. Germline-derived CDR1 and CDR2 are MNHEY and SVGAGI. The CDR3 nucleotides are TGTGCCAGCAGTTACGGAGGCCCTTCGCACGGGGAGCTGTTTTTT. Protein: CASSYGGPSHGELFF.

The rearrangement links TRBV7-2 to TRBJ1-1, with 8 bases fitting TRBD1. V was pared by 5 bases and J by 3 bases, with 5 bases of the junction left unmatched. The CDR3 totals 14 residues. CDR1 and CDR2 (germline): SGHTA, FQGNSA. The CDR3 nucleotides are TGTGCCAGCAGCCCCCGGACAGGGTACACTGAAGCTTTCTTT. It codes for CASSPRTGYTEAFF.

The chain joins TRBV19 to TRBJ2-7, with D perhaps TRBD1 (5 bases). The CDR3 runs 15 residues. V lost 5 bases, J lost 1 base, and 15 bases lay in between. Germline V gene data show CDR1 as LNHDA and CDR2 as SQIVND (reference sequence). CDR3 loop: CASSGASRASYEQYF. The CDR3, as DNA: TGTGCCAGTAGTGGGGCATCCCGGGCTTCCTACGAGCAGTACTTC.

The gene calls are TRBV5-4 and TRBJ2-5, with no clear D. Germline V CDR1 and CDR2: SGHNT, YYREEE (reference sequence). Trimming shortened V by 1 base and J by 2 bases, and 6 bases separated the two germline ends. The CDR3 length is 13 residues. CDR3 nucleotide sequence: TGTGCCAGCAGCTTGCTCTTGCAAGAGACCCAGTACTTC. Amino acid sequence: CASSLLLQETQYF.

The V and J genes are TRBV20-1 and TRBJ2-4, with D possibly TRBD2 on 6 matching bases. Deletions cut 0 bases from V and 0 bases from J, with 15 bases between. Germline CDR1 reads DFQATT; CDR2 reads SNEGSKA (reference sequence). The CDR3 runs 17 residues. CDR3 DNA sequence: TGCAGTGCTAGAGAGTTCCCGGAGGGCCTAGCCAAAAACATTCAGTACTTC. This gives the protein CSAREFPEGLAKNIQYF.

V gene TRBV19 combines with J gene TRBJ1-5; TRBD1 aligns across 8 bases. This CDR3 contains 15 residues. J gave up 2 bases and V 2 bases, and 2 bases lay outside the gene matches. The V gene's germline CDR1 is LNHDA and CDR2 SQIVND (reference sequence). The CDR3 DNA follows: TGTGCCAGTAGTATAAACAGGGGGGGCAATCAGCCCCAGCATTTT. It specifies CASSINRGGNQPQHF.

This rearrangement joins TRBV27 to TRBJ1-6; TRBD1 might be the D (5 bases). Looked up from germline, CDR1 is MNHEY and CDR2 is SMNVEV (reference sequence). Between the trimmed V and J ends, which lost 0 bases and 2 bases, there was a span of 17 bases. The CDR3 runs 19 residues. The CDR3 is CASSLSARSWGAYNSPLHF. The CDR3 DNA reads TGTGCCAGCAGTTTATCGGCACGAAGTTGGGGCGCCTATAATTCACCCCTCCACTTT.